The 17 T cell receptor beta chains below all came from one sample that was sequenced in a study of CD8+ T cells in alopecia areata. In each case, RNA was isolated and then reverse transcribed into cDNA as the sequencing template. The protocol was immunoSEQ multiplex PCR, while the TCRdb copy is restricted to in-frame clones and leaves out a portion. This table has about 140,000 clones, 45% to 60% appearing once. The sample in question was CD4+ T cells sorted from blood, obtained at week 0. Source of these receptors: a human donor with alopecia areata.

This chain links TRBV29-1 with TRBJ2-3; 7 bases fit TRBD2. V lost 4 bases and J lost 0; bases outside the gene matches: 4. The CDR3 has 14 residues. The germline gives CDR1 SQVTM, CDR2 ANQGSEA. CDR3 in amino acids: CSVGLAVSTDTQYF. DNA of the CDR3: TGCAGCGTTGGCCTAGCGGTTAGCACAGATACGCAGTATTTT.

The chain uses TRBV30 and TRBJ1-2, with D possibly TRBD1 on 5 matching bases. V lost 7 bases and J lost 8, with 23 bases in between. The germline gives CDR1 GTSNPN, CDR2 SVGIG (reference sequence). The CDR3 runs to 14 residues. The CDR3 DNA reads TGTGCCTTCATCCCCGACAGCTTTGCTGGAGGCTACACCTTC. It translates to CAFIPDSFAGGYTF. Complete variable domain (other parts from reference TRBV30 and TRBJ1-2): SQTIHQWPATLVQPVGSPLSLECTVEGTSNPNLYWYRQAAGRGLQLLFYSVGIGQISSEVPQNLSASRPQDRQFILSSKKLLLSDSGFYLCAFIPDSFAGGYTFGSGTRLTVV.

A few counts support this clone. V and J are TRBV27 and TRBJ2-2; no definite D call. Germline assignment: CDR1 MNHEY and CDR2 SMNVEV (reference sequence). V lost 3 bases and J 1 base, leaving 6 bases between the germline ends. The CDR3 has 14 amino acids. CDR3 coding DNA: TGTGCCAGCAGTTTTCGCGGGAACACCGGGGAGCTGTTTTTT. Protein product: CASSFRGNTGELFF.

The rearrangement uses TRBV7-3 and TRBJ1-1; 7 nucleotides align to TRBD1. J was trimmed by 4 bases and V by 3 bases; bases with no gene match: 5. Germline V gives CDR1 SGHTA, CDR2 FQGTGA. The CDR3 sequence is 14 residues long. In DNA, the CDR3 is TGTGCCAGCAGCTTGACAGGGCCTTCCACTGAAGCTTTCTTT. Translated: CASSLTGPSTEAFF.

This chain uses TRBV6-4 with TRBJ2-7, with D maybe TRBD2 (6 bases). The CDR3 spans 12 residues. V shed 7 bases and J shed 7 bases, with 14 bases lying between them. Germline V gene data show CDR1 as MRHNA and CDR2 as SNTAGT. The CDR3 is CASIWRDREQYF. CDR3 sequence (DNA): TGTGCCAGCATTTGGAGGGACCGGGAGCAGTACTTC.

The V and J genes are TRBV29-1 and TRBJ2-7; D gene unclear. CDR1 and CDR2 from the germline V gene are SQVTM and ANQGSEA. The V gene lost 4 bases and the J gene lost 2 bases, with 12 bases spanning the gap. The CDR3 loop spans 13 amino acids. The CDR3 nucleotides are TGCAGCGTTGCTAGTGGAACGACCTACGAGCAGTACTTC. It yields the protein CSVASGTTYEQYF.

This clone was counted a few times. V gene TRBV29-1 combines with J gene TRBJ1-5; TRBD1 matches at 10 bases. The CDR3 loop spans 13 amino acids. Unmatched junction bases numbered 5, after V lost 6 bases and J lost 6 bases. The germline V gene has CDR1 SQVTM and CDR2 ANQGSEA. CDR3 nucleotide sequence: TGCAGCGTGAGTGGACAGGGGGGTCAGCCCCAGCATTTT. Translation: CSVSGQGGQPQHF.

This clone occurred once. This chain joins TRBV2 and TRBJ2-5; 13 bases map to TRBD2. This CDR3 is 16 amino acids long. Trimming took 2 bases from V and 5 from J; bases not matched to a gene: 5. The V gene's germline CDR1 is SNHLY and CDR2 FYNNEI. The CDR3, as DNA: TGTGCCAGCAGTGAACGGACTAGCGGGAGTCGGGAGACCCAGTACTTC. Translating gives CASSERTSGSRETQYF.

The sample holds one count of this clone. The V and J genes are TRBV7-6 and TRBJ2-1; unclear D gene. Germline CDR1 is SGHVS and CDR2 is FNYEAQ. Trimming stripped 1 base from V and 9 bases from J, with 7 bases between. The CDR3 has 12 residues. The CDR3 sequence is CASSLVSGEQFF. CDR3 bases: TGTGCCAGCAGCTTAGTCTCTGGTGAGCAGTTCTTC.

Only a few counts were recorded for this clone. The chain carries TRBV6-1 and TRBJ2-7; D is possibly TRBD1 or TRBD2 (5 bases each). V shed 7 bases and J shed 2 bases, with 15 bases lying between them. In germline, CDR1 is MNHNS, CDR2 SASEGT. The CDR3 contains 14 residues. The CDR3 here is CASNQDRGAYEQYF. The CDR3, as DNA: TGTGCCAGCAACCAGGACCGAGGGGCCTACGAGCAGTACTTC.

The chain joins TRBV30 to TRBJ2-5; unclear D gene. This CDR3 comprises 11 residues. The germline V gene encodes CDR1 GTSNPN and CDR2 SVGIG (reference sequence). Trimming removed 8 bases from V and 1 base from J, with 8 bases in between. In DNA form, the CDR3 reads TGTGCCCAAGAAACCCAAGAGACCCAGTACTTC. Residues: CAQETQETQYF.

This clone turned up a few times. The junction shows a germline mismatch at one end, possibly a read error. This chain uses TRBV28 with TRBJ1-4; tentatively, D is TRBD1 (6 bases). This CDR3 is built from 12 residues. Looked up from germline, CDR1 is MDHEN and CDR2 is SYDVKM. The CDR3 here is CASSSGGREPLF. CDR3 in DNA: TGTGCCAGCAGTTCCGGGGGCAGGGAGCCCCTTTTT. Drawing the rest from reference TRBV28 and TRBJ1-4, the complete variable domain is DVKVTQSSRYLVKRTGEKVFLECVQDMDHENMFWYRQDPGLGLRLIYFSYDVKMKEKGDIPEGYSVSREKKERFSLILESASTNQTSMYLCASSSGGREPLFGSGTQLSVL.

The chain employs TRBV29-1 and TRBJ1-2, with a possible D match to TRBD1 (5 bases). The CDR3 spans 13 residues. Germline CDR1 and CDR2: SQVTM and ANQGSEA. The V end lost 3 bases, the J end lost 0 bases, and 8 bases lay between the germline ends. The DNA for the CDR3 is TGCAGCGTTGACAGGGCAGCTAACTATGGCTACACCTTC. Translating gives CSVDRAANYGYTF.

This clone came up a few times. The V gene is TRBV29-1, the J gene TRBJ1-2; D ambiguous. The CDR3 is made up of 14 amino acids. V was pared by 6 bases and J by 1 base, with 15 bases between. Germline assignment: CDR1 SQVTM and CDR2 ANQGSEA. This chain's CDR3 is CSVGLLGVNYGYTF. CDR3 nucleotide sequence: TGCAGCGTAGGGTTACTCGGGGTTAACTATGGCTACACCTTC.

The sample holds one count of this clone. The chain employs TRBV29-1 and TRBJ1-2, with 12 bases lining up with TRBD1. The CDR3 has 13 residues. Germline V gene sequence: CDR1 SQVTM, CDR2 ANQGSEA. J was trimmed by 4 bases and V by 7 bases; bases with no gene match: 4. The CDR3 nucleotides are TGCAGCGCTGGGACAGGGGGCTTCTATGGCTACACCTTC. As protein: CSAGTGGFYGYTF.

The J gene is TRBJ2-7, the V gene TRBV15, with TRBD1 as a possible D gene (6 bases). Germline V CDR1 and CDR2: LNHNV, YYDKDF (reference sequence). V was cut by 5 bases and J by 1 base, with 18 bases left in between. The CDR3 is 16 residues long. The CDR3 reads CATSGWGTSNSYEQYF. The CDR3 nucleotides are TGTGCCACCAGCGGGTGGGGGACAAGCAATTCCTACGAGCAGTACTTC.

There are a few counts of this clone. The rearrangement uses TRBV4-1 and TRBJ2-7, with 7 bases aligning to TRBD2. In germline, CDR1 is MGHRA, CDR2 YSYEKL. This CDR3 contains 16 residues. With 0 bases clipped from V and 4 bases from J, the junction kept 9 bases outside the gene matches. CDR3 bases: TGCGCCAGCAGCCAAGATGTGGGAGGGCCGTGGTACGAGCAGTACTTC. This encodes CASSQDVGGPWYEQYF.